This passage covers 31 T cell receptor beta chains from one sample sequenced in a study of blood T cell repertoires in COVID-19. Generated by immunoSEQ multiplex PCR, the TCRdb table keeps only in-frame clones and is missing some. The sample has about 190,000 clones, 84% seen once; the top ten hold 5.1%. What was sequenced was peripheral blood. All receptors derive from a woman aged 70-85 years with active or convalescent COVID-19.

The chain couples TRBV29-1 to TRBJ2-1, with D possibly TRBD1 on 6 matching bases. There are 15 residues in the CDR3. Germline V gene lookup returns CDR1 SQVTM and CDR2 ANQGSEA. Trimming removed 4 bases at V and 12 bases at J, with 25 bases between. The CDR3 is CSVGDPGTLLMRQFF. The CDR3 DNA reads TGCAGCGTTGGGGATCCCGGGACACTCCTAATGCGGCAGTTCTTC.

The J gene is TRBJ2-5, the V gene TRBV7-8; D is uncertain. Trimming left V 6 bases short and J 3 bases short, with 14 bases between. CDR1 and CDR2 (germline): SGHVS, FQNEAQ. The CDR3 consists of 14 residues. The CDR3 is CASRARRLEETQYF. In nucleotides, the CDR3 is TGTGCCAGCAGGGCTAGAAGGTTGGAAGAGACCCAGTACTTC.

This chain links TRBV7-6 with TRBJ2-7, with unresolved D. V was trimmed by 2 bases and J by 1 base, leaving 12 bases between them. CDR1 and CDR2 (germline): SGHVS, FNYEAQ. The CDR3 loop spans 15 amino acids. The CDR3 reads CASSLNTAQSYEQYF. CDR3 DNA: TGTGCCAGCAGCTTAAACACAGCTCAATCCTACGAGCAGTACTTC.

This clone was seen more than once but under ten times. The same CDR3 is also encoded by other DNA sequences in this sample. CDR3 sequence reads: CASRGQGAFGELFF. CDR3 in DNA: TGTGCCAGCAGGGGGCAGGGGGCTTTTGGGGAGCTGTTTTTT. This rearrangement joins TRBV6-5 to TRBJ2-2, with 8 bases lining up with TRBD1. Per germline, CDR1 MNHEY and CDR2 SVGAGI. J lost 8 bases, V lost 6 bases, and 8 bases had no gene match. The CDR3 is made up of 14 amino acids.

The genes are TRBV2 and TRBJ2-5, with D possibly matching TRBD2 (6 bases). The CDR3 is 15 residues long. V was shortened by 4 bases and J by 11 bases, with 23 bases between the two germline ends. The germline V gene has CDR1 SNHLY and CDR2 FYNNEI. CDR3 in amino acids: CASSGSRSGPLGQYF. CDR3 in DNA: TGTGCCAGCAGTGGATCCCGAAGCGGGCCCCTGGGACAGTACTTC.

The V gene is TRBV7-3, the J gene TRBJ2-1; 11 bases fit TRBD2. Unmatched junction bases numbered 14, after V lost 0 bases and J lost 7 bases. The CDR3 totals 19 residues. Germline V gene lookup returns CDR1 SGHTA and CDR2 FQGTGA. This CDR3 reads CASSLTRAAIAGGPNEQFF. The CDR3 bases are TGTGCCAGCAGCTTAACGAGGGCAGCAATAGCGGGAGGGCCTAATGAGCAGTTCTTC.

The chain couples TRBV19 to TRBJ2-7; maybe TRBD1 (6 bases). This CDR3 is 13 amino acids long. V lost 6 bases to trimming and J lost 2 bases, with 11 bases between them. Germline V gene data show CDR1 as LNHDA and CDR2 as SQIVND (reference sequence). This CDR3 reads CASSYRVTYEQYF. CDR3 nucleotides: TGTGCCAGTAGCTACAGGGTGACCTACGAGCAGTACTTC.

This chain connects TRBV15 to TRBJ1-2; tentatively, D is TRBD1 (5 bases). This CDR3 comprises 16 residues. CDR1 is LNHNV, CDR2 YYDKDF, per germline (reference sequence). Trimming left V 0 bases short and J 5 bases short, with 16 bases between. DNA for the CDR3: TGTGCCACCAGCAGAGATGGCACGGGGGTCTGGTATGGCTACACCTTC. Its protein is CATSRDGTGVWYGYTF.

This clone was seen more than once but under ten times. V is TRBV5-1 and J is TRBJ1-2; a weak D match, TRBD1 (6 bases). Germline V lookup: CDR1 SGHRS, CDR2 YFSETQ. The ends were cut back, 1 base at V and 8 bases at J, with 18 bases in the middle. This CDR3 comprises 15 residues. This chain's CDR3 is CASSLSGGNLFGYTF. In DNA, the CDR3 is TGCGCCAGCAGCTTGAGCGGGGGCAACCTTTTCGGCTACACCTTC.

V is TRBV2 and J is TRBJ2-1, with D possibly being TRBD2 (6 bases). The CDR3 has 15 amino acids. Germline V CDR1 and CDR2: SNHLY, FYNNEI. The germline V and J ends were trimmed by 6 bases and 10 bases, with 22 bases remaining between them. The CDR3 loop reads CASRETSIPTREQFF. For the CDR3, the DNA is TGTGCCAGCAGGGAGACTAGTATCCCTACAAGGGAGCAGTTCTTC.

The chain uses TRBV4-1 and TRBJ2-7; D may be TRBD1 (5 bases). V was trimmed by 0 bases and J by 6 bases, leaving 18 bases between them. The CDR3 is 16 amino acids. CDR1 is MGHRA, CDR2 YSYEKL, per germline. The CDR3 region is CASSQDDGAGSFEQYF. CDR3 bases: TGCGCCAGCAGCCAAGACGATGGTGCAGGGTCGTTCGAGCAGTACTTC.

J is TRBJ1-5 and V is TRBV4-1; D uncertain. Trimming removed 0 bases from V and 9 bases from J, with 18 bases in between. Looked up from germline, CDR1 is MGHRA and CDR2 is YSYEKL. This CDR3 has 16 amino acids. Here the CDR3 DNA reads TGCGCCAGCAGCCAAGATGGAAGGGCCACGGGATCGCCCCAGCATTTT. This gives the protein CASSQDGRATGSPQHF.

The J gene is TRBJ2-1, the V gene TRBV28; 14 bases line up with TRBD2. The CDR3 is 15 residues long. The germline V gene has CDR1 MDHEN and CDR2 SYDVKM. Trimming cost V 8 bases and J 9 bases; bases outside gene matches: 9. The CDR3 here is CASPPTSGRGSEQFF. CDR3 DNA sequence: TGTGCCAGCCCCCCGACTAGCGGGAGGGGTAGTGAGCAGTTCTTC.

V gene TRBV4-2 combines with J gene TRBJ2-7; a possible D gene is TRBD1 (6 bases). The ends were cut back, 1 base at V and 3 bases at J, with 10 bases in the middle. The CDR3 consists of 14 residues. The germline CDR1 and CDR2 sequences are LGHNA and YNFKEQ. Here the CDR3 DNA reads TGTGCCAGCAGCCAAGGGTTACAGGGCTACGAGCAGTACTTC. Its translation is CASSQGLQGYEQYF.

This rearrangement joins TRBV18 to TRBJ1-1; possible D gene TRBD1, 6 bases. The CDR3 extends over 13 amino acids. Germline CDR1 and CDR2: KGHSH and LQKENI. Trimming stripped 4 bases from V and 3 bases from J, with 9 bases between. The CDR3 here is CASSQGVDTEAFF. The CDR3 DNA is TGTGCCAGCTCACAGGGGGTGGACACTGAAGCTTTCTTT.

This clone occurred once. This sequence joins TRBV7-2 and TRBJ1-5; D unresolved. CDR1 and CDR2 from the germline V gene are SGHTA and FQGNSA. The CDR3 length is 13 residues. V shed 5 bases and J shed 6 bases, with 11 bases lying between them. For the CDR3, the DNA is TGTGCCAGCAGCACGAATTTGCGTCAGCCCCAGCATTTT. As protein: CASSTNLRQPQHF. Based on the CDR3 plus reference TRBV7-2 and TRBJ1-5, the full variable domain is GAGVSQSPSNKVTEKGKDVELRCDPISGHTALYWYRQSLGQGLEFLIYFQGNSAPDKSGLPSDRFSAERTGGSVSTLTIQRTQQEDSAVYLCASSTNLRQPQHFGDGTRLSIL.

The chain couples TRBV15 to TRBJ2-5, with 8 bases matching TRBD2. The CDR3 has 15 residues. Germline assignment: CDR1 LNHNV and CDR2 YYDKDF (reference sequence). The ends lost 3 bases at V and 5 bases at J; junction bases unmatched: 8. This CDR3 reads CATSRGLSGGETQYF. The CDR3 DNA reads as TGTGCCACCAGCAGGGGACTCTCGGGAGGGGAGACCCAGTACTTC.

V is TRBV9 and J is TRBJ2-1; TRBD2 aligns across 11 bases. From germline, CDR1 is SGDLS and CDR2 YYNGEE. The CDR3 covers 16 residues. Trimming cost V 0 bases and J 10 bases; bases outside gene matches: 9. CDR3 sequence reads: CASSVAASGRTGEQFF. In nucleotides, the CDR3 is TGTGCCAGCAGCGTAGCGGCTAGCGGGAGGACCGGGGAGCAGTTCTTC.

The chain uses TRBV18 and TRBJ2-5; D ambiguous. The CDR3 loop spans 14 amino acids. Germline V gene lookup returns CDR1 KGHSH and CDR2 LQKENI. V was trimmed by 1 base and J by 1 base, leaving 7 bases between them. For the CDR3, the DNA is TGTGCCAGCTCACCACGAGCGTCCCAAGAGACCCAGTACTTC. Amino acids: CASSPRASQETQYF.

This clone has just a few counts. The gene calls are TRBV5-1 and TRBJ2-1; D not resolved. Germline lookup yields CDR1 SGHRS and CDR2 YFSETQ. The length of the CDR3 is 14 residues. V lost 1 base and J lost 0, with 5 bases in between. CDR3 loop: CASSLFSSYNEQFF. The CDR3, as DNA: TGCGCCAGCAGCTTGTTTAGCTCCTACAATGAGCAGTTCTTC.

J is TRBJ1-1 and V is TRBV4-2; tentative D call: TRBD1 (5 bases). CDR3 length: 15 amino acids. CDR1 is LGHNA and CDR2 is YNFKEQ in the germline V gene. The germline V and J ends were trimmed by 4 bases and 1 base, with 13 bases remaining between them. The CDR3 nucleotides are TGTGCCAGCAGCCTATCGGAAGGGGCGAACACTGAAGCTTTCTTT. It encodes CASSLSEGANTEAFF.

The chain recombines TRBV19 with TRBJ1-5; D not certain. Germline CDR1 and CDR2: LNHDA and SQIVND (reference sequence). The CDR3 runs 15 residues. The V and J ends lost 4 bases and 5 bases respectively, with 15 bases between them. CDR3 protein: CASSTLGAGHQPQHF. In DNA form, the CDR3 reads TGTGCCAGTAGTACCCTCGGAGCGGGCCATCAGCCCCAGCATTTT.

On this clone: Other nucleotide sequences from this sample produce the same CDR3. The chain employs TRBV5-1 and TRBJ2-1; weak D call: TRBD2 (6 bases). CDR1 SGHRS and CDR2 YFSETQ come from the germline V gene. This CDR3 comprises 15 residues. V lost 2 bases, J lost 4 bases, and 13 bases lay in between. Here the CDR3 reads CASSFGGSSYNEQFF. The DNA of the CDR3 is TGCGCCAGCAGCTTCGGAGGGAGTTCGTACAATGAGCAGTTCTTC.

V gene TRBV30 combines with J gene TRBJ1-2, with 7 bases fitting TRBD1. CDR3 size: 13 residues. The germline V gene has CDR1 GTSNPN and CDR2 SVGIG (reference sequence). Trimming cost V 2 bases and J 7 bases; bases outside gene matches: 7. CDR3 loop: CAWSLTGARGYTF. The CDR3 DNA sequence: TGTGCCTGGAGTCTCACAGGGGCCCGTGGCTACACCTTC.

V usage is TRBV5-1 and J usage is TRBJ2-1; 9 bases line up with TRBD1. Losses at the gene ends were 5 bases for V and 4 bases for J; bases not matched to a gene: 4. The CDR3 totals 14 residues. Germline CDR1 reads SGHRS; CDR2 reads YFSETQ. The CDR3 coding sequence is TGCGCCAGCAGGCTGGGACAGGGTTACAATGAGCAGTTCTTC. Protein sequence: CASRLGQGYNEQFF.

V is TRBV28 and J is TRBJ2-7, with no clear D. The CDR3 length is 15 residues. The V and J ends lost 5 bases and 5 bases respectively, with 19 bases between them. The germline V gene has CDR1 MDHEN and CDR2 SYDVKM. CDR3 loop: CASSSAGLGKDEQYF. DNA of the CDR3: TGTGCCAGCAGTAGCGCCGGTCTAGGTAAGGACGAGCAGTACTTC.

The CDR3 coding sequence is TGTGCCAGCAGCCAAGATAGGAGCGGGAGGACAGATACGCAGTATTTT. Protein product: CASSQDRSGRTDTQYF. The chain joins TRBV3-1 (or the pseudogene TRBV3-2) to TRBJ2-3; the match to TRBD2 covers 9 bases. The junction had 4 bases not matched to a gene; V was cut back by 0 bases and J by 3 bases. Germline V gene data show CDR1 as LGHDT and CDR2 as YNNKEL (reference sequence). The CDR3 consists of 16 residues.

The V call is TRBV13, the J call TRBJ2-3; TRBD1 matches at 10 bases. In germline, CDR1 is PRHDT, CDR2 FYEKMQ (reference sequence). Trimming at V came to 3 bases and at J to 1 base, leaving 7 bases not matched to a gene. The CDR3 is 17 residues long. For the CDR3, the DNA is TGTGCCAGCAGCTTTTTTGGACAGGGGGACGGCACAGATACGCAGTATTTT. Its translation: CASSFFGQGDGTDTQYF.

The chain couples TRBV28 to TRBJ2-2; D is possibly TRBD2 (5 bases). The V gene's germline CDR1 is MDHEN and CDR2 SYDVKM. The length of the CDR3 is 13 residues. Trimming removed 4 bases from V and 5 bases from J, with 8 bases in between. The CDR3 DNA is TGTGCCAGCAGTTCCAGCGGAACCGGGGAGCTGTTTTTT. This encodes CASSSSGTGELFF.

The chain's CDR3 is CASRLLLAGNEQFF. The CDR3 DNA reads TGTGCCAGCAGACTCCTCCTGGCGGGGAATGAGCAGTTCTTC. The chain joins TRBV2 to TRBJ2-1; possible D gene TRBD2, 6 bases. CDR3 length equals 14 residues. V gave up 6 bases and J gave up 7 bases, with 16 bases separating them. Germline CDR1 SNHLY, CDR2 FYNNEI.

The J gene is TRBJ2-1, the V gene TRBV9; 9 nucleotides match TRBD2. V trimming: 0 bases; J trimming: 6 bases; junction bases outside the gene matches: 4. The CDR3 covers 15 residues. Germline V CDR1 and CDR2: SGDLS, YYNGEE. CDR3 sequence reads: CASSVVSGSPNEQFF. The DNA for the CDR3 is TGTGCCAGCAGCGTAGTTAGCGGGAGTCCCAATGAGCAGTTCTTC.